These 6 T cell receptor beta chains originate from one sample sequenced in a study of CD8+CD57+ T cells in acquired aplastic anemia. An expansion of CD8+CD57+ cells by flow cytometry had been shown in patients chosen for sequencing. Using genomic DNA as the template, TCR beta VDJ and CDR3 profiling was carried out. TCRdb independently ran MiXCR on the reads; one entry per CDR3 protein. This sample has 450,000 to 600,000 distinct CDR3 sequences; around 30% occur once, and the top ten carry around 0.82%. Sequencing used sorted CD4+, CD8+, or CD8+CD57+ T cells (not recorded which) from PBMCs. Receptor source: a human donor with aplastic anemia.

This clonotype was recorded many times. This chain uses TRBV19 with TRBJ2-1; D is possibly TRBD2 (6 bases). V was clipped by 6 bases and J by 4 bases, with 10 bases between them. Germline CDR1 reads LNHDA; CDR2 reads SQIVND (reference sequence). This CDR3 region has 13 residues. Here the CDR3 DNA reads TGTGCCAGTAGCCAGACTAGTTACAATGAGCAGTTCTTC. Its protein is CASSQTSYNEQFF.

This clonotype was counted a few times. The chain has TRBV3-1 and TRBJ1-3, with no clear D. Trimming shortened V by 2 bases and J by 8 bases, and 10 bases separated the two germline ends. The CDR3 sequence is 13 residues long. CDR1 is LGHDT and CDR2 is YNNKEL in the germline V gene (reference sequence). The CDR3 DNA reads as TGTGCCAGCAGCCAATTTTTGGGAGACACCATATATTTT. Translating gives CASSQFLGDTIYF.

This clonotype was seen a few times. The V and J genes are TRBV6-1 and TRBJ2-3; D remains ambiguous. The CDR3 is made up of 17 amino acids. Germline values: CDR1 MNHNS, CDR2 SASEGT. V was trimmed by 6 bases and J by 0 bases, leaving 19 bases between them. CDR3 amino acids: CASSFAASAGSTDTQYF. The CDR3, as DNA: TGTGCCAGCAGCTTTGCCGCCTCTGCAGGTAGCACAGATACGCAGTATTTT.

This clonotype showed up many times. The J gene is TRBJ1-6, the V gene TRBV19; D remains ambiguous. Germline loops: CDR1 LNHDA, CDR2 SQIVND (reference sequence). V was clipped by 6 bases and J by 6 bases, with 18 bases between them. The CDR3 runs 16 residues. CDR3 sequence (DNA): TGTGCCAGTAGCTACGACCGGTCGAGAATTAATTCACCCCTCCACTTT. Residues: CASSYDRSRINSPLHF.

The chain combines TRBV2 with TRBJ1-2; TRBD1 is a possible D gene (6 bases). The V end was cut by 1 base, the J end by 2 bases, with 11 bases between. The V gene's germline CDR1 is SNHLY and CDR2 FYNNEI. This CDR3 region has 15 residues. The CDR3 nucleotides are TGTGCCAGCAGTGAAGGGACAGCTCGAAACTATGGCTACACCTTC. This sequence encodes CASSEGTARNYGYTF.

V gene TRBV7-6 combines with J gene TRBJ1-6; possibly TRBD1 for D (5 bases). This CDR3 contains 13 residues. Germline-derived CDR1 and CDR2 are SGHVS and FNYEAQ. Trimming left V 0 bases short and J 9 bases short, with 6 bases between. The CDR3 DNA reads TGTGCCAGCAGCTTAGCCCAGGGTTCACCCCTCCACTTT. Amino acids: CASSLAQGSPLHF.